The 5 T cell receptor beta chains below were found in one sample sequenced in a study of ipilimumab plus nivolumab after autologous stem cell transplantation. Data came from immunoSEQ multiplex PCR; TCRdb stores just in-frame clones and leaves some out. The sample records just over 40,000 clones, more than 85% being singletons. Here the sequenced sample was PBMCs, taken in a trial of ipilimumab plus nivolumab as post-transplant consolidation. The receptors derive from a male donor with multiple myeloma.

CDR3 protein: CASSDPGQGNPEQYF. Here the CDR3 DNA reads TGTGCCAGCAGTGACCCGGGACAGGGTAATCCCGAGCAGTACTTC. The chain recombines TRBV25-1 with TRBJ2-7; 9 nucleotides match TRBD1. The CDR3 is 15 residues long. Germline trimming cut 3 bases from V and 6 bases from J; bases unmatched to any gene: 9. Germline V gene lookup returns CDR1 MGHDK and CDR2 SYGVNS.

The rearrangement links TRBV6-5 to TRBJ2-7; 7 bases are shared with TRBD2. Germline assignment: CDR1 MNHEY and CDR2 SVGAGI. Trimming removed 6 bases from V and 2 bases from J; junction bases left unmatched: 4. The CDR3 consists of 13 residues. The CDR3 region is CASRQRDAYEQYF. The CDR3, as DNA: TGTGCCAGCAGACAGCGGGACGCCTACGAGCAGTACTTC.

The gene calls are TRBV7-2 and TRBJ2-1, with unresolved D. CDR1 SGHTA and CDR2 FQGNSA come from the germline V gene. This CDR3 contains 17 residues. V lost 5 bases, J lost 8 bases, and 25 bases lay in between. The DNA of the CDR3 is TGTGCCAGCAGCCCCCAGCCCCTAGACATAGGTGGGGATGAGCAGTTCTTC. Translation: CASSPQPLDIGGDEQFF.

The CDR3 loop reads CASSLGRGQDGYTF. In DNA, the CDR3 is TGTGCCAGCAGTTTGGGCAGGGGACAGGATGGCTACACCTTC. The chain uses TRBV27 and TRBJ1-2; 8 nucleotides match TRBD1. V trimming: 3 bases; J trimming: 6 bases; junction bases outside the gene matches: 6. The CDR3 runs to 14 residues. CDR1 MNHEY and CDR2 SMNVEV come from the germline V gene (reference sequence).

The genes are TRBV9 and TRBJ2-1; 12 bases align to TRBD2. Germline V lookup: CDR1 SGDLS, CDR2 YYNGEE. The J segment lost 3 bases and the V segment lost 3 bases, leaving 4 bases of the junction unmatched. CDR3 length: 16 amino acids. Written as DNA, the CDR3 is TGTGCCAGCAGCGCGGGACTAGCGGGCCACTACAATGAGCAGTTCTTC. Encoded protein: CASSAGLAGHYNEQFF.